This T cell receptor beta chain is drawn from a study of OX40 agonist ivuxolimab in advanced cancers. Turning to the study itself: An agonistic anti-OX40 (CD134) antibody, ivuxolimab, was used to treat the patients. Partial responses occurred in three patients (one hepatocellular carcinoma, two cutaneous melanoma).

Blood specimens came from baseline, cycle 4 day 1, and cycle 7 day 1. Only in-frame clones appear in the TCRdb table, and some are missing; sequencing was by immunoSEQ multiplex PCR. The table shows fewer than 140,000 clones, with 90% occurring only once. The CDR3 is made up of 19 amino acids. With 3 bases clipped from V and 0 bases from J, the junction kept 8 bases outside the gene matches. Germline-derived CDR1 and CDR2 are SGDLS and YYNGEE. The receptor was isolated from an adult with an advanced solid tumor such as melanoma, head and neck, liver or kidney cancer. The chain joins TRBV9 to TRBJ2-3; TRBD2 agrees at 15 bases. This sample comprised CD4+ or CD8+ T cells sorted from blood, obtained in a trial of the OX40 agonist ivuxolimab. The CDR3 DNA reads as TGTGCCAGCAGCGCCTGGACTAGCGGGGGGGGTGCTAGCACAGATACGCAGTATTTT. It specifies CASSAWTSGGGASTDTQYF.